These 6 T cell receptor beta chains share one sample of origin, sequenced in a study of shared clonotypes between healthy human individuals (dated by TCRdb to about 2020). Preparation of the library involved the immunoSEQ multiplex PCR assay. TCRdb holds this immuneACCESS table with in-frame rearrangements only. Some clones are missing; in checked studies, unresolved V genes explain under half, and the rest has no known cause. This sample lists over a million clones; about 80% were detected once. Clones ranked in the top ten supply 0.5% to 0.65% of the sample. The sample was memory CD4+ T cells from PBMCs. The sample's cell subset or site label, decoded: CD45RA-negative fraction. Every receptor here comes from a man in his late teens or twenties in good health. Some clones in this sample may be carry-over from other donors' samples.

A few counts support this clone. V usage is TRBV5-1 and J usage is TRBJ1-2, with D hard to call. Trimming stripped 0 bases from V and 5 bases from J, with 2 bases between. This CDR3 comprises 11 residues. Looked up from germline, CDR1 is SGHRS and CDR2 is YFSETQ. CDR3 region: CASSLDYGYTF. Here the CDR3 DNA reads TGCGCCAGCAGCTTGGATTATGGCTACACCTTC.

The J gene is TRBJ1-2, the V gene TRBV5-4; possibly TRBD1 for D (5 bases). The germline CDR1 and CDR2 sequences are SGHNT and YYREEE (reference sequence). The CDR3 extends over 13 amino acids. V was shortened by 4 bases and J by 4 bases, with 11 bases between the two germline ends. The CDR3 here is CASSVRDGYGYTF. In DNA, the CDR3 is TGTGCCAGCAGCGTCCGGGACGGCTATGGCTACACCTTC.

The V gene is TRBV10-2, the J gene TRBJ2-2; either TRBD1 or TRBD2 may supply D (5 bases each). Per germline, CDR1 WSHSY and CDR2 SAAADI. This CDR3 has 14 residues. V dropped 2 bases and J dropped 7 bases, with 11 bases sitting between them. DNA for the CDR3: TGCGCCAGCAGTGAGCGTGGGGGAAACGGGGAGCTGTTTTTT. Translation: CASSERGGNGELFF.

This rearrangement joins TRBV4-2 to TRBJ2-2, with 9 bases matching TRBD2. The CDR3 extends over 16 amino acids. V shed 0 bases, J shed 5 bases, and the junction held 4 bases outside the gene matches. Germline loops: CDR1 LGHNA, CDR2 YNFKEQ. CDR3 region: CASSQEVTSGTGELFF. As DNA, the CDR3 is TGTGCCAGCAGCCAAGAGGTTACTAGCGGGACCGGGGAGCTGTTTTTT.

The V call is TRBV28, the J call TRBJ2-7; tentatively, D is TRBD1 (6 bases). The CDR3 is made up of 13 amino acids. Germline CDR1 is MDHEN and CDR2 is SYDVKM. The V end was cut by 7 bases, the J end by 3 bases, with 13 bases between. CDR3 bases: TGTGCCAGCATGGGGGCAGCCTTCTACGAGCAGTACTTC. Translating gives CASMGAAFYEQYF. Drawing the rest from reference TRBV28 and TRBJ2-7, the complete variable domain is DVKVTQSSRYLVKRTGEKVFLECVQDMDHENMFWYRQDPGLGLRLIYFSYDVKMKEKGDIPEGYSVSREKKERFSLILESASTNQTSMYLCASMGAAFYEQYFGPGTRLTVT.

V usage is TRBV28 and J usage is TRBJ2-7; TRBD1 or TRBD2 may be the D gene (6 bases each). The CDR3 contains 13 residues. V lost 6 bases to trimming and J lost 3 bases, with 12 bases between them. Per germline, CDR1 MDHEN and CDR2 SYDVKM. The CDR3 DNA reads TGTGCCAGCAGCGGAGGGGGAGGCTACGAGCAGTACTTC. Protein: CASSGGGGYEQYF.